A selection of T cell receptor beta chains follows, all from one sample in a study of T cells expressing NK-cell markers. From its re-call of the 5' RACE reads, TCRdb lists each CDR3 protein once, without DNA. The sample has some 440,000 distinct CDR3 sequences. Sequencing was performed on blood T cells: a sorted CD56 or NKG2C T cell subset, CD4+ or CD8+ T cells, or bulk PBMC T cells (not recorded which). These receptors came from a woman aged 45-65 years in good health. Both conserved end residues are part of each CDR3. Each record gives: V gene, J gene, CDR3 protein.

>TRBV5-1|TRBJ2-5
CASSSGQGASKTQYF
>TRBV20-1|TRBJ2-1
CSAKPRLAYNEQFF
>TRBV5-6|TRBJ1-1
CASSQPQGAEAFF
>TRBV19|TRBJ1-5
CASTPSGNQPQHF
>TRBV5-1|TRBJ2-7
CASSVWEGAGTRQGLEQYF
>TRBV3-1|TRBJ2-5
CASSRLAGSETQYF
>TRBV29-1|TRBJ1-1
CSAEEGQGTREAFF
>TRBV29-1|TRBJ2-1
CSDQTSGRSDEQFF
>TRBV5-1|TRBJ2-7
CASGFGVIPYEQYF
>TRBV6-2/TRBV6-3|TRBJ1-1
CASSGRGRGASVKYTEAFF
>TRBV7-9|TRBJ1-6
CASSAGSSYNSPLHF
>TRBV5-6|TRBJ2-3
CASTLAGGPMTDTQYF
>TRBV20-1|TRBJ1-1
CSVPVITEAFF
>TRBV4-1|TRBJ2-1
CASSQSTIGLAGDGFF
>TRBV29-1|TRBJ1-2
CSVEAGLDGYTF
>TRBV5-1|TRBJ1-1
CASSYGGNMNTEAFF
>TRBV7-8|TRBJ2-7
CASSPGLAGVRTYEQYF
>TRBV20-1|TRBJ1-1
CSARAQTGEAFF
>TRBV5-5|TRBJ2-1
CASSRLAGGPRYNEQFF
>TRBV24-1|TRBJ2-2
CATSDPRTVSGELFF
>TRBV20-1|TRBJ1-1
CSALPGTGRAEAFF
>TRBV6-5|TRBJ1-1
CASRTAGTGVNTEAFF
>TRBV28|TRBJ2-2
CASSFPGQALRGELFF
>TRBV12-3/TRBV12-4|TRBJ2-4
CASSLLGQGWLYF
>TRBV11-1|TRBJ2-1
CASTSGTENEQFF
>TRBV18|TRBJ2-7
CASSPGTSGRSQYF
>TRBV12-3/TRBV12-4|TRBJ2-2
CASRPGIRPTGELFF
>TRBV6-6|TRBJ2-3
CASSYGWTGTDTQYF
>TRBV7-9|TRBJ2-1
CASSGGSLYNEQFF
>TRBV5-1|TRBJ2-3
CASSTAGADTQYF
>TRBV2|TRBJ2-3
CASSGTSGNTDTQYF
>TRBV9|TRBJ2-3
CASSLIRLAGAFFTDTQYF
>TRBV5-6|TRBJ2-1
CASSSSSGVSYNEQFF
>TRBV11-3|TRBJ2-1
CASSFRTHSLFF
>TRBV7-8|TRBJ2-1
CANGQGRFNEQFF
>TRBV10-3|TRBJ2-5
CAISENDGGPQETQYF
>TRBV24-1|TRBJ2-1
CATSDPGQEPYNEQFF
>TRBV5-5|TRBJ1-5
CASSKDLNSNQPQHF
>TRBV7-3|TRBJ2-7
CASSSDLGGEQYF
>TRBV4-1|TRBJ1-6
CASSQPLGALHF
>TRBV12-3/TRBV12-4|TRBJ1-1
CASSDDRHTEAFF
>TRBV10-3|TRBJ2-5
CAISESTPREATRETQYF
>TRBV7-2|TRBJ2-7
CASSKGREVSYEQYF
>TRBV25-1|TRBJ2-3
CASSGGVDTQYF
>TRBV12-3/TRBV12-4|TRBJ1-2
CASRPALTGYTF
>TRBV23-1|TRBJ2-1
CANSDRNEQFF
>TRBV20-1|TRBJ2-4
CSARERLGSKNIQYF
>TRBV12-3/TRBV12-4|TRBJ2-2
CASSLEALVDTGELFF
>TRBV20-1|TRBJ2-3
CSAEKLALNTDTQYF
>TRBV4-1|TRBJ2-2
CASSPGTSGSANTGELFF
>TRBV18|TRBJ2-6
CASSLTSYGIDSGANVLTF
>TRBV24-1|TRBJ2-3
CATSDLGYTDTQYF
>TRBV6-5|TRBJ1-2
CASKRQGRKNGYTF
>TRBV10-2|TRBJ2-3
CAMAGAYTDTQYF
>TRBV20-1|TRBJ1-5
CSAATRDGNQPQHF
>TRBV6-5|TRBJ1-3
CASFSAARAGNTIYF